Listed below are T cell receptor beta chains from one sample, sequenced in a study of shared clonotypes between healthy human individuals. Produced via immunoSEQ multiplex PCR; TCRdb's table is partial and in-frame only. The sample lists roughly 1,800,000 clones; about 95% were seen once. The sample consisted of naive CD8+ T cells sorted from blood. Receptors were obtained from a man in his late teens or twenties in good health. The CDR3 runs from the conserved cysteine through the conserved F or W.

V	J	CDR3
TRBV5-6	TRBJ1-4	CASSPPSDEKLFF
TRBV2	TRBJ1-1	CASRFSRHLNTEAFF
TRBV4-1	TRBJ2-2	CASSPTGLNTGELFF
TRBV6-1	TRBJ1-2	CASSEAAASPSYGYTF
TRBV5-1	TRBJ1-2	CASSPERPNYGYTF
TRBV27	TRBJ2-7	CASSPLGTGNYEQYF
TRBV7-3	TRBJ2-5	CASSPLGGDMETQYF
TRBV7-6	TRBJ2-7	CASSLKGGSYEQYF
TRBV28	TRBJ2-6	CASNAGASSGANVLTF
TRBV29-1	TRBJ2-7	CSVEARRGRISYEQYF
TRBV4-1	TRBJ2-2	CASAQRLAGAGELFF
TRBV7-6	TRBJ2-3	CASSLEGQGTDTQYF
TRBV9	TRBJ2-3	CASSVRRDTDTQYF
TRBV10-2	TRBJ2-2	CASSDPLGTGELFF
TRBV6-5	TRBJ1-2	CASTLVGDSHYGYTF
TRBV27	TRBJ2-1	CASSLGDSSYNEQFF
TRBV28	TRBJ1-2	CATQLGGNGYTF
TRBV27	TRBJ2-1	CASSYGGSYNEQFF